These 21 T cell receptor beta chains were all obtained from the same sample, sequenced in a study of cytomegalovirus exposure and HLA in healthy donors. With 60 Vbeta and 13 Jbeta primers, the PCR was carried out. TCRdb's copy holds only in-frame clones and misses some; the assay was immunoSEQ multiplex PCR. In all, the sample yields about 200,000 clones. The sample comprised PBMCs. Every receptor here comes from a boy aged 5-17 years in good health and CMV-seronegative.

This chain links TRBV19 with TRBJ1-5; D is uncertain. CDR1 and CDR2 from the germline V gene are LNHDA and SQIVND (reference sequence). Trimming left V 4 bases short and J 0 bases short, with 10 bases between. The CDR3 covers 15 residues. The CDR3 DNA sequence: TGTGCCAGTAGTACAACCGGTTATAGCAATCAGCCCCAGCATTTT. Translated, it gives CASSTTGYSNQPQHF.

CDR3 in DNA: TGTGCCAGCAGCCGGGCGGGGGAGAACACTGAAGCTTTCTTT. It encodes CASSRAGENTEAFF. The chain recombines TRBV7-3 with TRBJ1-1, with a tentative D call TRBD1 (5 bases). Trimming cost V 5 bases and J 1 base, with 11 bases left between them. The germline gives CDR1 SGHTA, CDR2 FQGTGA. The CDR3 consists of 14 residues.

The chain combines TRBV7-3 with TRBJ2-1; 7 nucleotides align to TRBD2. The CDR3 is 17 amino acids. The germline V gene encodes CDR1 SGHTA and CDR2 FQGTGA. J gave up 9 bases and V 1 base, and 15 bases lay outside the gene matches. Written as DNA, the CDR3 is TGTGCCAGCAGCTTAATTTCTTTCAGCGGGGATTCTGGTGAGCAGTTCTTC. It translates to CASSLISFSGDSGEQFF.

The CDR3: CASSLANPDTQYF. Here the CDR3 DNA reads TGCGCCAGCAGCTTGGCCAATCCAGATACGCAGTATTTT. The gene calls are TRBV5-1 and TRBJ2-3; D gene unclear. V dropped 0 bases and J dropped 4 bases, with 6 bases sitting between them. This CDR3 is 13 amino acids long. Germline assignment: CDR1 SGHRS and CDR2 YFSETQ.

The chain joins TRBV6-1 to TRBJ2-3; 8 nucleotides line up with TRBD1. V was pared by 7 bases and J by 5 bases, with 8 bases of the junction left unmatched. CDR3 size: 14 residues. Germline V gene lookup returns CDR1 MNHNS and CDR2 SASEGT. The CDR3 DNA reads TGTGCCAGCACCGGGGCAGGGGGCAAAGATACGCAGTATTTT. Amino acid sequence: CASTGAGGKDTQYF.

The V call is TRBV9, the J call TRBJ2-5; 9 nucleotides align to TRBD2. Germline values: CDR1 SGDLS, CDR2 YYNGEE. CDR3 length: 17 amino acids. V shed 0 bases and J 0 bases; nucleotides not matched to a gene: 6. CDR3 residues: CASSVDAASGDQETQYF. The DNA of the CDR3 is TGTGCCAGCAGCGTAGACGCGGCTAGCGGGGACCAAGAGACCCAGTACTTC.

This chain joins TRBV7-9 and TRBJ2-5; D perhaps matches TRBD1 (5 bases). CDR3 length equals 13 residues. Trimming pared 2 bases from V and 3 bases from J, leaving 7 bases between. Per germline, CDR1 SEHNR and CDR2 FQNEAQ (reference sequence). The CDR3 is CASSLSREETQYF. As DNA, the CDR3 is TGTGCCAGCAGCTTATCCAGGGAAGAGACCCAGTACTTC. Combining the CDR3 with reference TRBV7-9 and TRBJ2-5 gives the whole variable domain DTGVSQNPRHKITKRGQNVTFRCDPISEHNRLYWYRQTLGQGPEFLTYFQNEAQLEKSRLLSDRFSAERPKGSFSTLEIQRTEQGDSAMYLCASSLSREETQYFGPGTRLLVL.

J is TRBJ1-3 and V is TRBV7-2; 7 bases match TRBD1. The germline V gene has CDR1 SGHTA and CDR2 FQGNSA. V shed 5 bases, J shed 0 bases, and the junction held 7 bases outside the gene matches. This CDR3 comprises 16 residues. The CDR3 sequence is CASSVVGGASGNTIYF. CDR3 bases: TGTGCCAGCAGCGTAGTAGGGGGCGCCTCTGGAAACACCATATATTTT.

V is TRBV5-1 and J is TRBJ2-7, with a possible D match to TRBD2 (5 bases). Between the trimmed V and J ends, which lost 0 bases and 3 bases, there was a span of 13 bases. This CDR3 has 15 residues. Germline CDR1 and CDR2: SGHRS and YFSETQ. CDR3 protein: CASSLEFRGNYEQYF. In DNA form, the CDR3 reads TGCGCCAGCAGCTTGGAGTTCCGGGGAAACTACGAGCAGTACTTC.

The chain recombines TRBV27 with TRBJ2-7; D gene ambiguous. The germline V and J ends were trimmed by 6 bases and 2 bases, with 14 bases remaining between them. The CDR3 is 14 residues long. The germline gives CDR1 MNHEY, CDR2 SMNVEV (reference sequence). The CDR3 DNA follows: TGTGCCAGCAGCCCAGGTCCGAGAACCTACGAGCAGTACTTC. Encoded protein: CASSPGPRTYEQYF.

This chain connects TRBV18 to TRBJ1-1; unclear D gene. Germline CDR1 reads KGHSH; CDR2 reads LQKENI. V was trimmed by 6 bases and J by 0 bases, leaving 17 bases between them. The CDR3 spans 16 residues. The CDR3 spells CASSPTYQAMNTEAFF. The CDR3, as DNA: TGTGCCAGCTCGCCCACCTACCAAGCGATGAACACTGAAGCTTTCTTT.

This chain joins TRBV5-1 and TRBJ2-1; the match to TRBD1 covers 7 bases. Germline-derived CDR1 and CDR2 are SGHRS and YFSETQ. The CDR3 has 15 residues. J was trimmed by 4 bases and V by 1 base; bases with no gene match: 5. CDR3 protein: CASSLRDRRYNEQFF. CDR3 nucleotide sequence: TGCGCCAGCAGCTTGCGGGACAGAAGGTACAATGAGCAGTTCTTC. Together with reference TRBV5-1 and TRBJ2-1, the CDR3 gives the full variable domain: KAGVTQTPRYLIKTRGQQVTLSCSPISGHRSVSWYQQTPGQGLQFLFEYFSETQRNKGNFPGRFSGRQFSNSRSEMNVSTLELGDSALYLCASSLRDRRYNEQFFGPGTRLTVL.

The CDR3 loop is CASSLDAGNTEAFF. DNA of the CDR3: TGTGCCAGCAGCTTAGACGCAGGAAACACTGAAGCTTTCTTT. This chain uses TRBV7-9 with TRBJ1-1; D is ambiguous. With 1 base removed from V and 2 bases from J, the gap between germline ends came to 8 bases. Germline values: CDR1 SEHNR, CDR2 FQNEAQ (reference sequence). The CDR3 is made up of 14 amino acids.

V usage is TRBV7-3 and J usage is TRBJ2-7; no reliable D call. The CDR3 has 14 residues. With 7 bases removed from V and 1 base from J, the gap between germline ends came to 14 bases. Germline CDR1 SGHTA, CDR2 FQGTGA. CDR3 sequence (DNA): TGTGCCAGCATCGATATGACATATTCCTACGAGCAGTACTTC. Translated, it gives CASIDMTYSYEQYF.

The chain recombines TRBV25-1 with TRBJ1-1, with D perhaps TRBD1 (5 bases). Germline values: CDR1 MGHDK, CDR2 SYGVNS. V was shortened by 8 bases and J by 6 bases, with 22 bases between the two germline ends. This CDR3 spans 15 amino acids. The DNA for the CDR3 is TGTGCCAGCGGCCGCAGCGGGGGTACTAACTCTGAAGCTTTCTTT. Protein product: CASGRSGGTNSEAFF.

The chain joins TRBV5-5 to TRBJ2-7, with a possible D match to TRBD1 (6 bases). The CDR3 runs 16 residues. From germline, CDR1 is SGHKS and CDR2 YYEKEE (reference sequence). V was shortened by 1 base and J by 2 bases, with 16 bases between the two germline ends. In DNA, the CDR3 is TGTGCCAGCAGCTTGACAGGGTCCCTGGGGCCCTACGAGCAGTACTTC. Its translation: CASSLTGSLGPYEQYF.

The chain links TRBV9 to TRBJ1-1; no clear D gene. Trimming cost V 4 bases and J 3 bases, with 13 bases left between them. Per germline, CDR1 SGDLS and CDR2 YYNGEE. The CDR3 runs to 14 residues. This CDR3 is CASSSEASDTEAFF. The CDR3 DNA is TGTGCCAGCAGCTCCGAGGCGAGCGACACTGAAGCTTTCTTT.

The gene calls are TRBV11-2 and TRBJ2-5; TRBD1 is a possible D gene (6 bases). With the DNA end fitting TRBJ2-7 better, the J assignment may be wrong. CDR1 is SGHAT, CDR2 FQNNGV, per germline. This CDR3 contains 13 residues. The DNA for the CDR3 is TGTGCCAGCGTTTACAGGGCCGGCTACGAGCAGTACTTC. Translation: CASVYRAGYEQYF.

V usage is TRBV5-1 and J usage is TRBJ1-2, with D possibly TRBD1 on 5 matching bases. Germline V gene sequence: CDR1 SGHRS, CDR2 YFSETQ. Between the trimmed V and J ends, which lost 4 bases and 3 bases, there was a span of 19 bases. The length of the CDR3 is 16 residues. CDR3 bases: TGCGCCAGCAGCCCGCGCCCAGGGAATCGCGACTATGGCTACACCTTC. It codes for CASSPRPGNRDYGYTF.

V is TRBV29-1 and J is TRBJ2-5; D is perhaps TRBD1 (5 bases). The V end lost 7 bases, the J end lost 1 base, and 10 bases lay between the germline ends. Per the germline V gene, CDR1 is SQVTM and CDR2 is ANQGSEA. There are 12 residues in the CDR3. The CDR3 DNA sequence: TGCAGCGCTAGAAGGGGCCAAGAGACCCAGTACTTC. This encodes CSARRGQETQYF. The full variable domain, rest sourced from reference TRBV29-1 and TRBJ2-5, is SAVISQKPSRDICQRGTSLTIQCQVDSQVTMMFWYRQQPGQSLTLIATANQGSEATYESGFVIDKFPISRPNLTFSTLTVSNMSPEDSSIYLCSARRGQETQYFGPGTRLLVL.

The chain is built from TRBV2 and TRBJ2-7; tentatively, D is TRBD1 (5 bases). Trimming stripped 7 bases from V and 2 bases from J, with 15 bases between. Germline V gene data show CDR1 as SNHLY and CDR2 as FYNNEI. The length of the CDR3 is 14 residues. The chain's CDR3 is CASTQGEGPYEQYF. Here the CDR3 DNA reads TGTGCCAGCACTCAGGGCGAAGGGCCCTACGAGCAGTACTTC.